The entry below describes one TCR beta chain. The antigen remains unidentified. Here immunoSEQ multiplex PCR was the method, and the copy in TCRdb shows in-frame clones only, minus some. Of fewer than 130,000 clones detected, about 85% appear once; the ten largest clones hold 2% to 2.5%. Between the trimmed V and J ends, which lost 3 bases and 1 base, there was a span of 8 bases. This CDR3 region has 14 residues. From germline, CDR1 is KGHSH and CDR2 LQKENI. This sample is part of a study of PD-L1 blockade in urothelial cancer. Overall study context: Administration of atezolizumab to patients began in the mid-2010s, at 1,200 mg intravenously every 3 weeks. From 0 to 3 prior chemotherapy regimens had been given to the patients.

Overall study results and limits: Pretreatment clonality of the blood TCR repertoire below the median was predictive of superior survival.

This chain links TRBV18 with TRBJ2-3; D perhaps matches TRBD2 (5 bases). The sample in question was PBMCs, obtained around atezolizumab (anti-PD-L1) treatment. The clonotype was recovered from a man in his fifties with urothelial cancer. CDR3 protein: CASSPGSRTDTQYF. The CDR3 coding sequence is TGTGCCAGCTCACCGGGGAGTCGCACAGATACGCAGTATTTT.